The T cell receptor (beta chain) under discussion was sequenced for a study of cytomegalovirus exposure and HLA in healthy donors. Regarding donors, all were healthy bone marrow donors. There were likely unrecorded immune exposures, though donors were nominally healthy when sampled. This clone appeared a few times. Antigen: not known. CDR1 is SEHNR and CDR2 is FQNEAQ in the germline V gene (reference sequence). With V trimmed by 3 bases and J by 4 bases, 1 base remained unmatched. This CDR3 region has 13 residues. Overall study findings and caveats: Among immune exposure information, only CMV serostatus was available. Most of the TCR beta V segments (in an earlier analysis) were productive either about 87% or about 30% of the time.

Amplification used 60 Vbeta primers and 13 Jbeta primers. Measured with immunoSEQ multiplex PCR; TCRdb has only the in-frame clones, and not every one. The table has roughly 200,000 clones, about 83% seen once. This TCR was sampled from a female donor in good health and CMV-seronegative. Sequencing was carried out using PBMCs. The rearrangement joins TRBV7-9 to TRBJ2-5; 8 nucleotides match TRBD2. CDR3 sequence (DNA): TGTGCCAGCAGCTTGACTAGCGCAGAGACCCAGTACTTC. This sequence encodes CASSLTSAETQYF. The full variable domain, with the rest looked up from reference TRBV7-9 and TRBJ2-5, is DTGVSQNPRHKITKRGQNVTFRCDPISEHNRLYWYRQTLGQGPEFLTYFQNEAQLEKSRLLSDRFSAERPKGSFSTLEIQRTEQGDSAMYLCASSLTSAETQYFGPGTRLLVL.